One and the same sample provided the 5 T cell receptor beta chains below, sequenced in a study of control samples from healthy donors and cancer patients. Only in-frame clones appear in the TCRdb table, and some are missing; sequencing was by immunoSEQ multiplex PCR. The sample has about 92,000 clones, roughly 82% seen once; the top ten hold over 7.5%. The sample consisted of blood. Receptor source: a woman aged 60-70 years in good health.

This sequence joins TRBV12-3 or TRBV12-4 and TRBJ1-1; tentative D call: TRBD1 (6 bases). V gave up 6 bases and J gave up 0 bases, with 8 bases separating them. This CDR3 spans 13 amino acids. In nucleotides, the CDR3 is TGTGCCAGCAGACAGGGTTTGAACACTGAAGCTTTCTTT. It yields the protein CASRQGLNTEAFF.

The CDR3 DNA reads TGTGCCAGCAGTGAAGCAGGGGGCTCTGGAAACACCATATATTTT. Amino acid sequence: CASSEAGGSGNTIYF. The chain has TRBV6-1 and TRBJ1-3; D is possibly TRBD1 (6 bases). This CDR3 has 15 residues. V was cut by 0 bases and J by 0 bases, with 6 bases left in between. Germline loops: CDR1 MNHNS, CDR2 SASEGT.

The J gene is TRBJ2-7, the V gene TRBV7-2, with D tentatively TRBD1 or TRBD2 (6 bases each). Per germline, CDR1 SGHTA and CDR2 FQGNSA. This CDR3 is built from 13 residues. Trimming left V 8 bases short and J 5 bases short, with 16 bases between. CDR3 region: CASGSGQRDEQYF. In nucleotides, the CDR3 is TGTGCCAGCGGATCAGGACAGCGGGACGAGCAGTACTTC.

V gene TRBV7-9 combines with J gene TRBJ2-3, with 9 bases that match TRBD2. This CDR3 is built from 18 residues. Germline V gives CDR1 SEHNR, CDR2 FQNEAQ (reference sequence). J was trimmed by 0 bases and V by 5 bases; bases with no gene match: 12. The CDR3 region is CASSKGLAVGASTDTQYF. The CDR3 bases are TGTGCCAGCAGCAAGGGACTAGCTGTGGGGGCTAGCACAGATACGCAGTATTTT.

The chain recombines TRBV18 with TRBJ2-1; 8 bases are a match to TRBD2. The V gene's germline CDR1 is KGHSH and CDR2 LQKENI. Losses at the gene ends were 3 bases for V and 6 bases for J; bases not matched to a gene: 10. This CDR3 spans 16 amino acids. In DNA, the CDR3 is TGTGCCAGCTCACCTATGGGCGGGAGGTCGGGCAATGAGCAGTTCTTC. It encodes CASSPMGGRSGNEQFF.